This TCR beta chain originates from a study of T cells in Graves' hyperthyroidism and ophthalmopathy. Germline lookup yields CDR1 DFQATT and CDR2 SNEGSKA (reference sequence). The V and J ends lost 1 base and 0 bases respectively, with 10 bases between them. The CDR3 consists of 15 residues. RNA transcripts were the template for amplifying TCR beta CDR3 regions. HTBI primers were employed in a first-round RT-PCR of the TCR CDR3. TCRdb re-called the multiplex PCR reads with MiXCR, one entry per CDR3 protein. The sample records hundreds of thousands of distinct CDR3 sequences, approximately 14% being singletons.

Sequenced input: blood. The sequence derives from a woman aged 50 to 60 with Graves' ophthalmopathy. This rearrangement joins TRBV20-1 to TRBJ1-5, with D possibly being TRBD1 (5 bases). The CDR3, as DNA: TGCAGTGCTAGAGTTTCGGGGGTTAGCAATCAGCCCCAGCATTTT. Residues: CSARVSGVSNQPQHF.